This TCR beta chain was identified in a study of patients and donors after allogeneic stem cell transplantation. This clonotype appeared many times. Germline V gives CDR1 MNHNS, CDR2 SASEGT. The CDR3 runs 13 residues. Trimming took off 3 bases at V and 10 bases at J, with 12 bases between the two ends. TCRdb re-derived calls from the RT-PCR reads in MiXCR, one entry per CDR3 protein. The repertoire holds roughly 9,900 distinct CDR3 sequences, with around 5.9% as singletons. The sequencing input was blood, either unsorted or a sorted T cell fraction (not recorded which). This rearrangement joins TRBV6-1 to TRBJ2-2; D ambiguous. This clonotype originated in a human donor who was either an allogeneic HSCT recipient or a stem cell or donor lymphocyte infusion donor (not recorded which). It is not recorded whose cells these are; they may come from a transplant donor. In DNA, the CDR3 is TGTGCCAGCAGTGAGACCGCCAAGGAGGAGCTGTTTTTT. Translation gives CASSETAKEELFF.